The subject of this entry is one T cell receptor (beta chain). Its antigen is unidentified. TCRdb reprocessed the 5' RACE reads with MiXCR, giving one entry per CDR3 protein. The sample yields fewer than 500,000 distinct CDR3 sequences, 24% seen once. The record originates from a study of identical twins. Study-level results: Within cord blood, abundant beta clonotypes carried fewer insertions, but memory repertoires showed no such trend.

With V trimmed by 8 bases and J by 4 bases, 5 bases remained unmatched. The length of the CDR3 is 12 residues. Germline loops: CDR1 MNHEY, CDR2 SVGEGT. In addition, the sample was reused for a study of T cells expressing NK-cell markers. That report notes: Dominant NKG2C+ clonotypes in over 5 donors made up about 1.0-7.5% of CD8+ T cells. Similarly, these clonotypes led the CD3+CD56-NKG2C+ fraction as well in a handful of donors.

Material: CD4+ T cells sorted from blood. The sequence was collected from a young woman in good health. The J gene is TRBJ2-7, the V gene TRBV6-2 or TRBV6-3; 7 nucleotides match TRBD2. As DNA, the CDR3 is TGTGCCAGCGGGACTAACGGTTACGAGCAGTACTTC. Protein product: CASGTNGYEQYF.